This T cell receptor beta chain is drawn from a study of CD8 T cells in Susac syndrome. With random hexamers, reverse transcription was performed on about 0.5 to 1 ug of RNA. Across 54 Vbeta and 13 Jbeta, immunoSEQ multiplex PCR amplified TCR beta CDR3. TCRdb re-derived calls from the immunoSEQ multiplex PCR reads in MiXCR, one entry per CDR3 protein. The data contain roughly 120,000 distinct CDR3 sequences, about 94% of them seen just once; the ten biggest clones take up 0.095% to 0.15%. This clonotype was obtained from a human donor with multiple sclerosis. Sequencing input: CD4+ T cells from PBMCs.

The CDR3 sequence is CASSPDLSRSTEAFF. The CDR3, as DNA: TGTGCCAGCAGCCCCGATTTGTCGAGGAGCACTGAAGCTTTCTTT. The rearrangement joins TRBV9 to TRBJ1-1; no clear D. Germline V gene lookup returns CDR1 SGDLS and CDR2 YYNGEE. The germline V and J ends were trimmed by 4 bases and 4 bases, with 17 bases remaining between them. The CDR3 has 15 residues.